This entry lists 26 T cell receptor beta chains sequenced from one sample in a study of beta chain features in type 1 diabetes. Study-wide results and caveats: Among patients with Type 1 diabetes, TCRB CDR3s were moderately but significantly shorter in every one of the four CD4+ subsets.

No antigens are known for them. Reverse transcription of all isolated RNA meant that expressed TCRB transcripts were sequenced. The table came from immunoSEQ multiplex PCR; TCRdb's copy has only in-frame clones and leaves some out. The sample shows tens of thousands of clones, 65% to 80% of them seen only once. The sequencing input was Tregs from blood. The receptors stem from a man aged 25-45 years with type 1 diabetes. Some clones in this sample may be carry-over from other donors' samples.

This clone was counted between two and nine times. The gene calls are TRBV13 and TRBJ2-3; 9 nucleotides match TRBD2. The CDR3 runs to 14 residues. Trimming cost V 5 bases and J 6 bases; bases outside gene matches: 6. Per germline, CDR1 PRHDT and CDR2 FYEKMQ (reference sequence). As DNA, the CDR3 is TGTGCCAGCAGCATTAGCGGGGGCCGGGATACGCAGTATTTT. Translation gives CASSISGGRDTQYF.

The table lists this clone with a few counts. This chain joins TRBV29-1 and TRBJ2-5, with 9 bases lining up with TRBD1. Looked up from germline, CDR1 is SQVTM and CDR2 is ANQGSEA. Trimming took 6 bases from V and 5 from J; bases not matched to a gene: 10. The CDR3 sequence is 14 residues long. The CDR3 region is CSVPGTGLAETQYF. Written as DNA, the CDR3 is TGCAGCGTCCCCGGGACAGGGTTGGCGGAGACCCAGTACTTC.

J is TRBJ2-1 and V is TRBV5-8, with 9 positions matching TRBD1. Germline loops: CDR1 SGHTS, CDR2 YDEGEE. The CDR3 is made up of 17 amino acids. With V trimmed by 8 bases and J by 5 bases, 17 bases remained unmatched. CDR3 nucleotide sequence: TGTGCCAGGTCCCGGGGGCGAGGGACAGGGAGAGACAATGAGCAGTTCTTC. Its translation: CARSRGRGTGRDNEQFF.

The sample holds one count of this clone. V and J are TRBV29-1 and TRBJ1-1, with D possibly TRBD1 on 5 matching bases. The V and J ends lost 3 bases and 8 bases respectively, with 13 bases between them. Germline loops: CDR1 SQVTM, CDR2 ANQGSEA. This CDR3 has 12 amino acids. This CDR3 is CSVESAGLEAFF. DNA of the CDR3: TGCAGCGTTGAGAGTGCAGGGTTAGAAGCTTTCTTT.

This chain uses TRBV19 with TRBJ2-5; D is uncertain. Germline loops: CDR1 LNHDA, CDR2 SQIVND (reference sequence). The CDR3 spans 12 residues. V gave up 0 bases and J gave up 5 bases, with 4 bases separating them. CDR3 DNA: TGTGCCAGTAGTATAGATCTTGAGACCCAGTACTTC. Translating gives CASSIDLETQYF.

About this clone: This CDR3 is also generated by other DNA sequences in the sample. V usage is TRBV5-1 and J usage is TRBJ2-3, with 13 bases aligning to TRBD2. V shed 4 bases, J shed 1 base, and the junction held 3 bases outside the gene matches. CDR1 is SGHRS, CDR2 YFSETQ, per germline. The CDR3 consists of 16 residues. The CDR3 DNA reads TGCGCCAGCAGCCTTGGACTAGCGGGGGGCACAGATACGCAGTATTTT. It yields the protein CASSLGLAGGTDTQYF.

The chain has TRBV5-4 and TRBJ1-2; TRBD1 matches at 8 bases. J was trimmed by 6 bases and V by 1 base; bases with no gene match: 8. CDR1 SGHNT and CDR2 YYREEE come from the germline V gene (reference sequence). This CDR3 is built from 15 residues. CDR3 protein: CASSLQTGALDGYTF. CDR3 DNA sequence: TGTGCCAGCAGCTTGCAGACAGGGGCTCTAGATGGCTACACCTTC.

This sequence joins TRBV7-3 and TRBJ2-1, with TRBD2 identical over 8 bases. Germline CDR1 is SGHTA and CDR2 is FQGTGA. This CDR3 is built from 15 residues. After removal of 2 bases from V and 7 bases from J, the junction contained 7 bases not matched to a gene. This chain's CDR3 is CASSLERGGWNEQFF. The CDR3 nucleotides are TGTGCCAGCAGCTTAGAACGGGGGGGCTGGAATGAGCAGTTCTTC.

The chain carries TRBV27 and TRBJ2-7; TRBD1 might be the D (5 bases). Deletions cut 2 bases from V and 2 bases from J, with 16 bases between. Germline V gene lookup returns CDR1 MNHEY and CDR2 SMNVEV (reference sequence). CDR3 length: 16 residues. The CDR3 spells CASSLLQGSQAYEQYF. As DNA, the CDR3 is TGTGCCAGCAGTTTACTCCAGGGAAGTCAAGCCTACGAGCAGTACTTC.

The V and J genes are TRBV5-1 and TRBJ2-3, with 9 bases identical to TRBD2. The J segment lost 1 base and the V segment lost 0 bases, leaving 3 bases of the junction unmatched. The germline V gene has CDR1 SGHRS and CDR2 YFSETQ. The CDR3 sequence is 16 residues long. CDR3 bases: TGCGCCAGCAGCTTGGCGTTAGCGGGGGGCACAGATACGCAGTATTTT. Translation: CASSLALAGGTDTQYF.

CDR3 sequence (DNA): TGTGCCAGCAGCTTAGCGGGGACTAGCTACACCGGGGAGCTGTTTTTT. Its translation is CASSLAGTSYTGELFF. The V call is TRBV7-9, the J call TRBJ2-2; TRBD2 agrees at 9 bases. Trimming removed 0 bases from V and 3 bases from J; junction bases left unmatched: 2. The CDR3 has 16 residues. Germline-derived CDR1 and CDR2 are SEHNR and FQNEAQ (reference sequence).

The V gene is TRBV28, the J gene TRBJ2-1, with 14 bases aligning to TRBD2. Germline V gene lookup returns CDR1 MDHEN and CDR2 SYDVKM. V was clipped by 6 bases and J by 4 bases; unmatched bases: 8. CDR3 length: 17 amino acids. As DNA, the CDR3 is TGTGCCAGCAGCCCCCTGACTAGCGGGGGGGAGTACAATGAGCAGTTCTTC. Protein: CASSPLTSGGEYNEQFF.

CDR3: CAFSKDQREKLFF. For the CDR3, the DNA is TGTGCCTTCTCTAAGGACCAGCGGGAAAAACTGTTTTTT. J is TRBJ1-4 and V is TRBV30; D is ambiguous. Germline CDR1 reads GTSNPN; CDR2 reads SVGIG (reference sequence). The CDR3 runs 13 residues. Trimming left V 7 bases short and J 8 bases short, with 17 bases between.

This clone has just one count. As DNA, the CDR3 is TGTGCCAGCTCTCCCCAGGGTATTGATTCACCCCTCCACTTT. Residues: CASSPQGIDSPLHF. The V gene is TRBV18, the J gene TRBJ1-6, with TRBD1 as a possible D gene (5 bases). V was clipped by 6 bases and J by 8 bases, with 14 bases between them. Germline lookup yields CDR1 KGHSH and CDR2 LQKENI. This CDR3 has 14 residues.

This clone was counted a few times. At one of its ends the junction is not consistent with the germline gene, which may arise from a read error. The chain recombines TRBV18 with TRBJ2-2; D perhaps matches TRBD1 (6 bases). The CDR3 is 14 amino acids. The germline gives CDR1 KGHSH, CDR2 LQKENI. CDR3 sequence reads: CASSPTGNPGELFF. In DNA, the CDR3 is TGTGCCAGCTCCCCAACAGGGAACCCCGGGGAGCTGTTTTTT.

This clone was counted once. The chain uses TRBV19 and TRBJ1-2; D is unclear. CDR3 length equals 13 residues. V lost 7 bases, J lost 1 base, and 10 bases lay in between. Germline CDR1 is LNHDA and CDR2 is SQIVND (reference sequence). CDR3 sequence reads: CASKERVNYGYTF. The CDR3 DNA is TGTGCCAGTAAGGAGAGGGTTAACTATGGCTACACCTTC.

The V call is TRBV7-8, the J call TRBJ1-6, with TRBD1 as a possible D gene (5 bases). CDR1 and CDR2 from the germline V gene are SGHVS and FQNEAQ. CDR3 length: 15 amino acids. The germline V and J ends were trimmed by 0 bases and 10 bases, with 13 bases remaining between them. The CDR3 DNA reads TGTGCCAGCAGCTTAGCGGGGAGGGGAGGGTCACCCCTCCACTTT. Protein: CASSLAGRGGSPLHF.

As DNA, the CDR3 is TGCGCCAGCAGCTCGGATGGGGGGGAGATAGAGACCCAGTACTTC. Translating gives CASSSDGGEIETQYF. The V and J genes are TRBV5-1 and TRBJ2-5, with TRBD2 matching 7 bases. From germline, CDR1 is SGHRS and CDR2 YFSETQ. This CDR3 is built from 15 residues. Unmatched junction bases numbered 9, after V lost 3 bases and J lost 4 bases.

The table lists this clone with a few counts. This chain uses TRBV5-4 with TRBJ1-2; 9 bases agree with TRBD1. From germline, CDR1 is SGHNT and CDR2 YYREEE (reference sequence). V gave up 2 bases and J gave up 4 bases; unmatched junction bases: 6. The CDR3 contains 15 residues. The DNA for the CDR3 is TGTGCCAGCAGCTTTAACAGGGGGCTAGTCTATGGCTACACCTTC. This gives the protein CASSFNRGLVYGYTF.

The chain links TRBV7-2 to TRBJ2-1; D is possibly TRBD1 (8 bases). CDR3 length: 16 residues. CDR1 and CDR2 (germline): SGHTA, FQGNSA. With 2 bases removed from V and 5 bases from J, the gap between germline ends came to 16 bases. The CDR3 here is CASSLWGGTGNNEQFF. CDR3 nucleotide sequence: TGTGCCAGCAGCTTATGGGGAGGGACAGGCAACAATGAGCAGTTCTTC.

V and J are TRBV7-9 and TRBJ2-2, with unresolved D. CDR1 and CDR2 from the germline V gene are SEHNR and FQNEAQ (reference sequence). This CDR3 comprises 14 residues. Trimming removed 2 bases from V and 0 bases from J, with 4 bases in between. The CDR3, as DNA: TGTGCCAGCAGCTTACAGGCGAACACCGGGGAGCTGTTTTTT. It codes for CASSLQANTGELFF.

This clone was counted between two and nine times. The gene calls are TRBV5-4 and TRBJ2-1, with a weak D call TRBD1 (5 bases). The CDR3 consists of 13 residues. The V gene's germline CDR1 is SGHNT and CDR2 YYREEE (reference sequence). V lost 8 bases and J 15 bases, leaving 24 bases between the germline ends. CDR3 protein: CASRDQQASQGFF. In nucleotides, the CDR3 is TGTGCCAGTAGAGATCAACAGGCCTCCCAGGGGTTCTTC.

This chain joins TRBV4-1 and TRBJ2-2; a weak D match, TRBD1 (6 bases). This CDR3 region has 18 residues. The V and J ends lost 0 bases and 8 bases respectively, with 22 bases between them. Germline V gene data show CDR1 as MGHRA and CDR2 as YSYEKL. CDR3 DNA sequence: TGCGCCAGCAGCCAAGATACACCCAGGGGTTGGATCCGAGGGGAGCTGTTTTTT. Its protein product is CASSQDTPRGWIRGELFF.

The chain combines TRBV7-8 with TRBJ2-7; 9 nucleotides match TRBD2. This CDR3 has 14 residues. V dropped 6 bases and J dropped 0; count of bases not matched to a gene: 3. Germline loops: CDR1 SGHVS, CDR2 FQNEAQ. CDR3 loop: CASRGLATSYEQYF. The CDR3 bases are TGTGCCAGCAGGGGACTAGCCACCTCCTACGAGCAGTACTTC.

This clone was counted between two and nine times. The genes are TRBV7-2 and TRBJ2-7; the D gene is possibly TRBD2 (6 bases). Germline CDR1 and CDR2: SGHTA and FQGNSA. This CDR3 has 17 amino acids. V was shortened by 1 base and J by 2 bases, with 18 bases between the two germline ends. The CDR3 here is CASSLGGSAGSPYEQYF. Here the CDR3 DNA reads TGTGCCAGCAGCTTAGGTGGGAGCGCGGGGAGCCCCTACGAGCAGTACTTC. Based on the CDR3 plus reference TRBV7-2 and TRBJ2-7, the full variable domain is GAGVSQSPSNKVTEKGKDVELRCDPISGHTALYWYRQSLGQGLEFLIYFQGNSAPDKSGLPSDRFSAERTGGSVSTLTIQRTQQEDSAVYLCASSLGGSAGSPYEQYFGPGTRLTVT.

The V gene is TRBV18, the J gene TRBJ2-1; D call uncertain. The CDR3 length is 13 residues. V lost 4 bases and J 4 bases, leaving 8 bases between the germline ends. Germline loops: CDR1 KGHSH, CDR2 LQKENI. The CDR3 loop is CASSLRRYNEQFF. In DNA, the CDR3 is TGTGCCAGCTCACTTCGCAGGTACAATGAGCAGTTCTTC. Using reference TRBV18 and TRBJ2-1 for the parts outside the CDR3, the full variable domain is NAGVMQNPRHLVRRRGQEARLRCSPMKGHSHVYWYRQLPEEGLKFMVYLQKENIIDESGMPKERFSAEFPKEGPSILRIQQVVRGDSAAYFCASSLRRYNEQFFGPGTRLTVL.